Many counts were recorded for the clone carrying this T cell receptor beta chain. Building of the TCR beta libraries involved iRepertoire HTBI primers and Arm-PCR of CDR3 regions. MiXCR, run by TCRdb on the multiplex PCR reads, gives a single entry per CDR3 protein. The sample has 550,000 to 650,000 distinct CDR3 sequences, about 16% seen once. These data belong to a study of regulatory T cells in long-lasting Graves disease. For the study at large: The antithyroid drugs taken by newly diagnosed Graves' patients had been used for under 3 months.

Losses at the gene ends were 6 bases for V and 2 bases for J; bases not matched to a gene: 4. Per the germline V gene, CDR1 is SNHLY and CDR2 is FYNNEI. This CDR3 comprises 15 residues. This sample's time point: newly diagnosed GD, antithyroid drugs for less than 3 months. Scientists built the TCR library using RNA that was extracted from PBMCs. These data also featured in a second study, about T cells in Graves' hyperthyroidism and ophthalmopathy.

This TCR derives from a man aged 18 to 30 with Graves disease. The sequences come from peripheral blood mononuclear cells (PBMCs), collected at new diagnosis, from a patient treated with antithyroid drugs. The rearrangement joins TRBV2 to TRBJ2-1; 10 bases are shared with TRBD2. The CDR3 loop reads CASRATSGPYNEQFF. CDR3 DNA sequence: TGTGCCAGCAGAGCGACTAGCGGGCCCTACAATGAGCAGTTCTTC.